Listed here is a single TCR beta chain. This sample is drawn from a study of blood T cell repertoires in COVID-19. Study overall: COVID-19 samples from acute and convalescent phases originated in the United States, Italy and Spain. PBMCs, B-cell-depleted T cells, or T cells were the source of the cDNA or gDNA that made up the material.

The CDR3 runs 16 residues. The V gene end was trimmed by 3 bases and the J gene end by 0 bases; junction bases not matched to a gene: 0. CDR1 is WSHSY and CDR2 is SAAADI in the germline V gene. Some clones are missing from TCRdb's copy, which holds only in-frame ones; the method was immunoSEQ multiplex PCR. Counted here are roughly 110,000 clones, 60% to 85% occurring once; the ten biggest clones make up about 4.5%. The chain joins TRBV10-2 to TRBJ2-6; 9 bases match TRBD2. The clonotype comes from a man between 65 and 85 years old with acute or convalescent COVID-19. Source material: peripheral blood. CDR3 residues: CASSEAGGSGANVLTF. CDR3 DNA sequence: TGCGCCAGCAGTGAAGCGGGGGGCTCTGGGGCCAACGTCCTGACTTTC.